The following is a T cell receptor (beta chain) sequence with its context. Antigen unknown. The length of the CDR3 is 15 residues. The V end lost 0 bases, the J end lost 4 bases, and 12 bases lay between the germline ends. Germline loops: CDR1 SGDLS, CDR2 YYNGEE. Carried by the TCR beta cDNA libraries were unique molecular identifiers. TCRdb re-derived calls from the PCR reads in MiXCR, one entry per CDR3 protein. The sample includes 700,000 to 900,000 distinct CDR3 sequences, about 45% of them seen just once. The data derive from a study of post-analysis software for immune sequencing data. Study-level information: Several disease courses (relapsing-remitting, secondary progressive and progressive-relapsing) of multiple sclerosis were included.

Regarding the study as a whole: Samples from a shared batch, those prepared together, strongly co-clustered by F measure. The normalized Chao1 diversity of multiple sclerosis patients was significantly lower than that of controls. TRBV segments more frequent in patients than in controls numbered roughly 5 and included TRBV5-6, TRBV5-1 and TRBV20-1.

The receptor was derived from a girl aged 10 to 17 with multiple sclerosis. The chain joins TRBV9 to TRBJ2-3, with D maybe TRBD2 (6 bases). Sample: blood. In nucleotides, the CDR3 is TGTGCCAGCAGCGTAGTGGGGCTAGCGTCAGATACGCAGTATTTT. The encoded protein is CASSVVGLASDTQYF.